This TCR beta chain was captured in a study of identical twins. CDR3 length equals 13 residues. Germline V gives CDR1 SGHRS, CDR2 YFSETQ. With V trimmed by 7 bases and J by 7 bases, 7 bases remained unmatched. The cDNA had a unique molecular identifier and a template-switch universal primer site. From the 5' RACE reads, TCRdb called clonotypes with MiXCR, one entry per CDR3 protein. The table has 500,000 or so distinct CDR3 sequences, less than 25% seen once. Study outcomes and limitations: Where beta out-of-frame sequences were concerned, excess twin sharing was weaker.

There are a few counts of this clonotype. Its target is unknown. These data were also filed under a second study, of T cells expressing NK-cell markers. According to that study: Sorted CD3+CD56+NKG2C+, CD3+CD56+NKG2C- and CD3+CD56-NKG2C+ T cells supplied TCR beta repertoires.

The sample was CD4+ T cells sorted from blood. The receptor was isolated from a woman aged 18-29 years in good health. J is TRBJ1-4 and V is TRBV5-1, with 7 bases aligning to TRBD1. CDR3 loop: CASGTGAGEKLFF. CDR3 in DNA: TGCGCCAGCGGTACAGGGGCCGGTGAAAAACTGTTTTTT.